Listed below are T cell receptor beta chains from one sample, sequenced in a study of shared clonotypes between healthy human individuals. Clones were sequenced by immunoSEQ multiplex PCR, and TCRdb holds only the in-frame ones, with some missing. This table has a few million clones, around nine tenths appearing once. Sequencing was performed on naive CD4+ T cells sorted from blood. These receptors came from a young man in good health. Both conserved end residues are part of each CDR3. The order of the fields is V gene, J gene, D gene, clone size, CDR3 DNA, CDR3 protein. D genes are given only for firm matches. Clone sizes are given selectively: once, few, many, or a class where the clone is expanded.

v_call: TRBV10-3; j_call: TRBJ2-7; d_call: TRBD2; clone_size: -; cdr3_nt: TGTGCCATCAGGAATACTAGCGGGGGGTCCTACGAGCAGTACTTC; cdr3_aa: CAIRNTSGGSYEQYF
v_call: TRBV5-1; j_call: TRBJ1-6; d_call: -; clone_size: -; cdr3_nt: TGCGCCAGCAGCTTGACAGGTTTTGGAAATTCACCCCTCCACTTT; cdr3_aa: CASSLTGFGNSPLHF
v_call: TRBV20-1; j_call: TRBJ1-1; d_call: TRBD1; clone_size: few; cdr3_nt: TGCAGTGCTTCAGGGGGGCCTGAAGCTTTCTTT; cdr3_aa: CSASGGPEAFF
v_call: TRBV6-6; j_call: TRBJ1-5; d_call: -; clone_size: -; cdr3_nt: TGTGCCAGCAGTCACCCGGATCAGCCCCAGCATTTT; cdr3_aa: CASSHPDQPQHF
v_call: TRBV10-3; j_call: TRBJ2-3; d_call: TRBD2; clone_size: -; cdr3_nt: TGTGCCTTAGGTAGCGGGAGTCATGATACGCAGTATTTT; cdr3_aa: CALGSGSHDTQYF
v_call: TRBV2; j_call: TRBJ1-2; d_call: TRBD1; clone_size: -; cdr3_nt: TGTGCCAGCAGAGGACAGGGGGTAGGTGGCTACACCTTC; cdr3_aa: CASRGQGVGGYTF
v_call: TRBV7-9; j_call: TRBJ1-3; d_call: -; clone_size: -; cdr3_nt: TGTGCCAGCAACCGTCTAGGGGCGGACTCTGGAAACACCATATATTTT; cdr3_aa: CASNRLGADSGNTIYF
v_call: TRBV7-2; j_call: TRBJ2-7; d_call: -; clone_size: -; cdr3_nt: TGTGCCAGCAGCTTAGACAGGAGGGTGAGCTCCTACGAGCAGTACTTC; cdr3_aa: CASSLDRRVSSYEQYF
v_call: TRBV30; j_call: TRBJ1-3; d_call: TRBD1; clone_size: -; cdr3_nt: TGTGCCTGGAGTGGATTGGGACAGGGGGCGTCTGGAAACACCATATATTTT; cdr3_aa: CAWSGLGQGASGNTIYF
v_call: TRBV30; j_call: TRBJ1-1; d_call: -; clone_size: -; cdr3_nt: TGTGCCTGGAGTCGGCAGGAGAACACTGAAGCTTTCTTT; cdr3_aa: CAWSRQENTEAFF
v_call: TRBV6-1; j_call: TRBJ1-5; d_call: -; clone_size: -; cdr3_nt: TGTGCCAGCACTCGAGTTAGCAATCAGCCCCAGCATTTT; cdr3_aa: CASTRVSNQPQHF
v_call: TRBV21-1; j_call: TRBJ1-2; d_call: -; clone_size: -; cdr3_nt: TGTGCCAGCAACAAGGGCACTGACGCTGGCTACACCTTC; cdr3_aa: CASNKGTDAGYTF
v_call: TRBV6-6; j_call: TRBJ2-7; d_call: -; clone_size: -; cdr3_nt: TGTGCCAGCAGAAGCGGTACCTACGAGCAGTACTTC; cdr3_aa: CASRSGTYEQYF
v_call: TRBV6-6; j_call: TRBJ1-5; d_call: -; clone_size: -; cdr3_nt: TGTGCCAGCACCACGGATGGGGGAAGCAATCAGCCCCAGCATTTT; cdr3_aa: CASTTDGGSNQPQHF
v_call: TRBV6-6; j_call: TRBJ1-4; d_call: -; clone_size: -; cdr3_nt: TGTGCCAGCAGCCCCCGGGAAAAACTGTTTTTT; cdr3_aa: CASSPREKLFF
v_call: TRBV6-1; j_call: TRBJ2-1; d_call: TRBD2; clone_size: -; cdr3_nt: TGTGCCAGCAGTGTAGCGGGAGGAGGTTACAATGAGCAGTTCTTC; cdr3_aa: CASSVAGGGYNEQFF
v_call: TRBV9; j_call: TRBJ1-3; d_call: -; clone_size: few; cdr3_nt: TGTGCCAGCAGCGTAGCAGGGGCTGGAAACACCATATATTTT; cdr3_aa: CASSVAGAGNTIYF
v_call: TRBV28; j_call: TRBJ2-2; d_call: TRBD1; clone_size: -; cdr3_nt: TGTGCCAGCATTAACGGCCGGGACAGACTTACCGGGGAGCTGTTTTTT; cdr3_aa: CASINGRDRLTGELFF
v_call: TRBV6-1; j_call: TRBJ1-4; d_call: TRBD1; clone_size: -; cdr3_nt: TGTGCCAGCAGGGACAGGGAGAATGAAAAACTGTTTTTT; cdr3_aa: CASRDRENEKLFF
v_call: TRBV2; j_call: TRBJ1-2; d_call: -; clone_size: -; cdr3_nt: TGTGCCAGCAGTGCGGCAGGGCGGTATGGCTACACCTTC; cdr3_aa: CASSAAGRYGYTF
v_call: TRBV2; j_call: TRBJ2-5; d_call: -; clone_size: -; cdr3_nt: TGTGCCAGCAGTGAAGTTGGGGTGGGAGAGACCCAGTACTTC; cdr3_aa: CASSEVGVGETQYF
v_call: TRBV2; j_call: TRBJ1-5; d_call: -; clone_size: few; cdr3_nt: TGTGCCAGCAGTGGGCAGGGCCGGTCCCAGCATTTT; cdr3_aa: CASSGQGRSQHF
v_call: TRBV15; j_call: TRBJ1-6; d_call: -; clone_size: -; cdr3_nt: TGTGCCACCAGCAGAGGGGGCAGGTTGGTTTCACCCCTCCACTTT; cdr3_aa: CATSRGGRLVSPLHF
v_call: TRBV11-3; j_call: TRBJ2-1; d_call: TRBD1; clone_size: -; cdr3_nt: TGTGCCAGCAGCTTAGCTACCGACAGGGGAAGCTCCTACAATGAGCAGTTCTTC; cdr3_aa: CASSLATDRGSSYNEQFF
v_call: TRBV7-9; j_call: TRBJ2-3; d_call: TRBD2; clone_size: -; cdr3_nt: TGTGCCAGCAGCCCTCGTGGACTAGCGGGTGCAGATACGCAGTATTTT; cdr3_aa: CASSPRGLAGADTQYF
v_call: TRBV4-1; j_call: TRBJ2-7; d_call: TRBD2; clone_size: -; cdr3_nt: TGCGCCAGCAGCCCCCACCCGGGCGGGAGGTACGAGCAGTACTTC; cdr3_aa: CASSPHPGGRYEQYF
v_call: TRBV29-1; j_call: TRBJ2-7; d_call: TRBD1; clone_size: once; cdr3_nt: TGCAGCGTTGATGACAGGGAAGGATACGAGCAGTACTTC; cdr3_aa: CSVDDREGYEQYF
v_call: TRBV5-1; j_call: TRBJ2-7; d_call: TRBD1; clone_size: -; cdr3_nt: TGCGCCAGCAGCACCGCAGGGGGCGAGTCCTACGAGCAGTACTTC; cdr3_aa: CASSTAGGESYEQYF
v_call: TRBV11-2; j_call: TRBJ2-3; d_call: -; clone_size: once; cdr3_nt: TGTGCCAGCTCCCCAAGCCAGCATACAAAAGATACGCAGTATTTT; cdr3_aa: CASSPSQHTKDTQYF
v_call: TRBV7-2; j_call: TRBJ2-7; d_call: -; clone_size: -; cdr3_nt: TGTGCCAGCAGCCAAGGCGCGGCGACAGAGGGATCGTACGAGCAGTACTTC; cdr3_aa: CASSQGAATEGSYEQYF
v_call: TRBV9; j_call: TRBJ2-3; d_call: TRBD2; clone_size: -; cdr3_nt: TGTGCCAGCAGCGTCGGACTAGCGGGCAAAACCCTCACAGATACGCAGTATTTT; cdr3_aa: CASSVGLAGKTLTDTQYF
v_call: TRBV27; j_call: TRBJ1-2; d_call: -; clone_size: -; cdr3_nt: TGTGCCAGCAGTTTATTCTCAGGGTTAGATGGCTACACCTTC; cdr3_aa: CASSLFSGLDGYTF
v_call: TRBV4-1; j_call: TRBJ1-1; d_call: -; clone_size: -; cdr3_nt: TGCGCCAGCAGCCAAGAAGGGACAACGAACACTGAAGCTTTCTTT; cdr3_aa: CASSQEGTTNTEAFF
v_call: TRBV5-1; j_call: TRBJ1-3; d_call: -; clone_size: -; cdr3_nt: TGCGCCAGCAGCGAGACCGGGACGGACTCGGGAAACACCATATATTTT; cdr3_aa: CASSETGTDSGNTIYF
v_call: TRBV6-5; j_call: TRBJ1-2; d_call: TRBD1; clone_size: -; cdr3_nt: TGTGCCAGCAGTTCCAGGGGGCTGGACTATGGCTACACCTTC; cdr3_aa: CASSSRGLDYGYTF
v_call: TRBV5-1; j_call: TRBJ1-1; d_call: TRBD1; clone_size: -; cdr3_nt: TGCGCCAGCAGCTTGGGGGGACAGGGTGAAGCTTTCTTT; cdr3_aa: CASSLGGQGEAFF
v_call: TRBV25-1; j_call: TRBJ1-1; d_call: -; clone_size: once; cdr3_nt: TGTGCCAGCAGGCCGGGCCTGAACACTGAAGCTTTCTTT; cdr3_aa: CASRPGLNTEAFF
v_call: TRBV28; j_call: TRBJ2-7; d_call: -; clone_size: -; cdr3_nt: TGTGCCAGCAGTCGAAGGACAGTTATAGGTTACGAGCAGTACTTC; cdr3_aa: CASSRRTVIGYEQYF
v_call: TRBV7-2; j_call: TRBJ2-2; d_call: -; clone_size: -; cdr3_nt: TGTGCCAGCAGCCCAGGGTCGAACACCGGGGAGCTGTTTTTT; cdr3_aa: CASSPGSNTGELFF
v_call: TRBV10-1; j_call: TRBJ2-5; d_call: -; clone_size: -; cdr3_nt: TGCGCCAGCAGTGAGTCGTTAGTCCAAGAGACCCAGTACTTC; cdr3_aa: CASSESLVQETQYF
v_call: TRBV28; j_call: TRBJ1-2; d_call: -; clone_size: -; cdr3_nt: TGTGCCAGCAGTTTGCGGCAGCCTAACTATGGCTACACCTTC; cdr3_aa: CASSLRQPNYGYTF
v_call: TRBV2; j_call: TRBJ2-2; d_call: -; clone_size: -; cdr3_nt: TGTGCCAGCAGTGAAGTCAGGGCGGGCACCGGGGAGCTGTTTTTT; cdr3_aa: CASSEVRAGTGELFF
v_call: TRBV29-1; j_call: TRBJ1-5; d_call: -; clone_size: -; cdr3_nt: TGCAGGGGGGGCTGCAATCAGCCCCAGCATTTT; cdr3_aa: CRGGCNQPQHF
v_call: TRBV18; j_call: TRBJ1-1; d_call: -; clone_size: -; cdr3_nt: TGTGCCAGCTCACCGGAGGGAACCCTGAACACTGAAGCTTTCTTT; cdr3_aa: CASSPEGTLNTEAFF
v_call: TRBV29-1; j_call: TRBJ2-7; d_call: TRBD2; clone_size: -; cdr3_nt: TGCAGCGTTACAAAGGCGGGACTAGCGGGAGGGACCCACGAGCAGTACTTC; cdr3_aa: CSVTKAGLAGGTHEQYF
v_call: TRBV7-2; j_call: TRBJ1-4; d_call: -; clone_size: -; cdr3_nt: TGTGCCAGCAGCTTATCCCCATTAGGTGAAAAACTGTTTTTT; cdr3_aa: CASSLSPLGEKLFF
v_call: TRBV27; j_call: TRBJ2-2; d_call: -; clone_size: -; cdr3_nt: TGTGCCAGCAGTTTATTTGCAGGGGTGAACACCGGGGAGCTGTTTTTT; cdr3_aa: CASSLFAGVNTGELFF
v_call: TRBV10-3; j_call: TRBJ2-2; d_call: -; clone_size: -; cdr3_nt: TGTGCCATCAGTACAGGGATCCCCGGGGAGCTGTTTTTT; cdr3_aa: CAISTGIPGELFF
v_call: TRBV14; j_call: TRBJ2-2; d_call: TRBD1; clone_size: -; cdr3_nt: TGTGCCAGCAGCCAAGTGGACAGGGGGAACACCGGGGAGCTGTTTTTT; cdr3_aa: CASSQVDRGNTGELFF
v_call: TRBV6-5; j_call: TRBJ2-5; d_call: -; clone_size: -; cdr3_nt: TGTGCCAGCAGTCCAGCGCGAGAGACCCAGTACTTC; cdr3_aa: CASSPARETQYF
v_call: TRBV6-1; j_call: TRBJ2-5; d_call: -; clone_size: -; cdr3_nt: TGTGCCAGCATCTCTACAGGGTTAGGAGAGACCCAGTACTTC; cdr3_aa: CASISTGLGETQYF
v_call: TRBV5-1; j_call: TRBJ2-3; d_call: TRBD2; clone_size: -; cdr3_nt: TGCGCCAGCAGCTTGGGTAGTAGCGGGGACACAGATACGCAGTATTTT; cdr3_aa: CASSLGSSGDTDTQYF
v_call: TRBV19; j_call: TRBJ2-5; d_call: TRBD1; clone_size: -; cdr3_nt: TGTGCCAGTAGTGGGACAGGGCAAGAGACCCAGTACTTC; cdr3_aa: CASSGTGQETQYF